What follows are 15 T cell receptor beta chains derived from one specimen sequenced in a study of T cells in Graves' hyperthyroidism and ophthalmopathy. The TCR beta CDR3 regions underwent amplification using RNA transcripts as the source. In the first-round RT-PCR of the TCR CDR3, the HTBI primer set was used. TCRdb re-derived calls from the multiplex PCR reads in MiXCR, one entry per CDR3 protein. Here the sample spans about 590,000 distinct CDR3 sequences, approximately 14% being singletons. The sequenced material came from blood. All receptors derive from a woman aged 30 to 39 with Graves' hyperthyroidism.

Only a few counts were recorded for this clonotype. In DNA form, the CDR3 reads TGCAGTGCTAGTCGCGTCGGACTCGTGCAGTACTTC. It encodes CSASRVGLVQYF. The V and J genes are TRBV20-1 and TRBJ2-7; D is perhaps TRBD2 (5 bases). The CDR3 is 12 amino acids. Germline V gene data show CDR1 as DFQATT and CDR2 as SNEGSKA (reference sequence). Trimming cost V 3 bases and J 9 bases, with 15 bases left between them.

At least ten counts were recorded for this clonotype. The chain recombines TRBV5-1 with TRBJ1-2; no firm D call. This CDR3 has 12 residues. V gave up 4 bases and J gave up 6 bases, with 10 bases separating them. Germline assignment: CDR1 SGHRS and CDR2 YFSETQ. In DNA form, the CDR3 reads TGCGCCAGCAGCCCGAATAAAGATGGCTACACCTTC. It specifies CASSPNKDGYTF.

The chain links TRBV29-1 to TRBJ2-2; D not certain. CDR1 SQVTM and CDR2 ANQGSEA come from the germline V gene. The ends were cut back, 6 bases at V and 4 bases at J, with 12 bases in the middle. The CDR3 is made up of 13 amino acids. CDR3 DNA sequence: TGCAGCGTCGCTTGGCCGGGCACCGGGGAGCTGTTTTTT. Amino acid sequence: CSVAWPGTGELFF.

This clonotype was detected many times. J is TRBJ2-3 and V is TRBV11-2; TRBD2 agrees at 8 bases. The CDR3 length is 14 residues. Losses at the gene ends were 2 bases for V and 5 bases for J; bases not matched to a gene: 3. The germline CDR1 and CDR2 sequences are SGHAT and FQNNGV. The CDR3 reads CASSLWREEDTQYF. CDR3 sequence (DNA): TGTGCCAGCAGCTTATGGCGGGAGGAAGATACGCAGTATTTT.

At least ten counts were recorded for this clonotype. The J gene is TRBJ1-5, the V gene TRBV6-1; 8 nucleotides line up with TRBD1. With 4 bases clipped from V and 0 bases from J, the junction kept 5 bases outside the gene matches. This CDR3 has 16 residues. Germline V gene sequence: CDR1 MNHNS, CDR2 SASEGT. The CDR3 coding sequence is TGTGCCAGCAGTGTACAGGGGGGGGGTAGCAATCAGCCCCAGCATTTT. As protein: CASSVQGGGSNQPQHF.

At least ten counts were recorded for this clonotype. This chain links TRBV3-1 with TRBJ1-2; D might be TRBD1 (6 bases). This CDR3 has 17 amino acids. V lost 0 bases and J lost 7, with 21 bases in between. CDR1 and CDR2 from the germline V gene are LGHDT and YNNKEL (reference sequence). CDR3 loop: CASSQDLGGGGRGGYTF. CDR3 sequence (DNA): TGTGCCAGCAGCCAAGATCTGGGGGGTGGGGGGCGTGGTGGCTACACCTTC.

This clonotype has ten or more counts. The chain carries TRBV7-9 and TRBJ2-3; tentative D call: TRBD2 (6 bases). V lost 2 bases and J lost 6, with 15 bases in between. The germline gives CDR1 SEHNR, CDR2 FQNEAQ (reference sequence). This CDR3 is built from 15 residues. In DNA, the CDR3 is TGTGCCAGCAGCTTAAATCGGGACTCTACGGATACGCAGTATTTT. Translating it yields CASSLNRDSTDTQYF. Using reference TRBV7-9 and TRBJ2-3 for the parts outside the CDR3, the full variable domain is DTGVSQNPRHKITKRGQNVTFRCDPISEHNRLYWYRQTLGQGPEFLTYFQNEAQLEKSRLLSDRFSAERPKGSFSTLEIQRTEQGDSAMYLCASSLNRDSTDTQYFGPGTRLTVL.

The table lists this clonotype with many counts. The chain carries TRBV7-2 and TRBJ2-1, with 8 positions matching TRBD1. CDR1 and CDR2 from the germline V gene are SGHTA and FQGNSA. V lost 0 bases to trimming and J lost 8 bases; unmatched junction nucleotides: 9. The CDR3 has 16 residues. CDR3 nucleotides: TGTGCCAGCAGCTTAGCAAGGGGGCAGGGGGCCTATGAGCAGTTCTTC. Amino acids: CASSLARGQGAYEQFF.

The chain carries TRBV10-3 and TRBJ2-7; D might be TRBD1 (5 bases). Germline loops: CDR1 ENHRY, CDR2 SYGVKD. V was pared by 8 bases and J by 3 bases, with 17 bases between. This CDR3 comprises 14 residues. Here the CDR3 DNA reads TGTGCCATCGGAAAACAGGATTTGGACTACGAGCAGTACTTC. It translates to CAIGKQDLDYEQYF.

This clonotype was seen more than once but under ten times. The rearrangement joins TRBV7-7 to TRBJ2-1; TRBD2 agrees at 14 bases. Trimming removed 3 bases from V and 13 bases from J; junction bases left unmatched: 8. Per germline, CDR1 SSHAT and CDR2 FNYEAQ (reference sequence). The CDR3 is 15 amino acids. The CDR3 nucleotides read TGTGCCAGCAGCTTCAACCCTGGGACTAGCGGGAGACAGTTCTTC. Residues: CASSFNPGTSGRQFF.

This clonotype was detected ten times or more. V gene TRBV7-6 combines with J gene TRBJ2-1; possibly TRBD2 for D (5 bases). V lost 1 base and J 0 bases, leaving 13 bases between the germline ends. Per germline, CDR1 SGHVS and CDR2 FNYEAQ. CDR3 size: 17 residues. The CDR3 reads CASSLGTRLASYNEQFF. CDR3 coding DNA: TGTGCCAGCAGCTTAGGTACTAGACTTGCCTCCTACAATGAGCAGTTCTTC.

This clonotype was recorded many times. CDR3 residues: CASSFSLNTEAFF. The CDR3 DNA sequence: TGTGCCAGCAGTTTTTCTTTGAACACTGAAGCTTTCTTT. This chain uses TRBV28 with TRBJ1-1; D unresolved. The CDR3 runs to 13 residues. Trimming removed 3 bases at V and 0 bases at J, with 5 bases between. Germline V gene sequence: CDR1 MDHEN, CDR2 SYDVKM.

In its sample, this clonotype was seen many times. This chain uses TRBV27 with TRBJ1-2; maybe TRBD1 (5 bases). Germline CDR1 reads MNHEY; CDR2 reads SMNVEV (reference sequence). The CDR3 extends over 14 amino acids. Trimming left V 6 bases short and J 5 bases short, with 16 bases between. The CDR3 spells CASSGTGEGYGYTF. For the CDR3, the DNA is TGTGCCAGCAGCGGGACGGGTGAAGGATATGGCTACACCTTC.

This clonotype was picked up a small number of times. The chain joins TRBV18 to TRBJ2-3, with TRBD2 matching 14 bases. The CDR3 contains 16 residues. Looked up from germline, CDR1 is KGHSH and CDR2 is LQKENI. V dropped 4 bases and J dropped 4; count of bases not matched to a gene: 4. CDR3 sequence: CASSRGTSGSADTQYF. CDR3 nucleotide sequence: TGTGCCAGCTCACGAGGGACTAGCGGGAGCGCAGATACGCAGTATTTT.

This clonotype was seen ten or more times. V gene TRBV7-9 combines with J gene TRBJ1-1; D is unclear. V was pared by 3 bases and J by 6 bases, with 11 bases between. CDR3 size: 13 residues. Germline loops: CDR1 SEHNR, CDR2 FQNEAQ (reference sequence). The DNA of the CDR3 is TGTGCCAGCAGCTTCCCCGGGGATTCTGAAGCTTTCTTT. Residues: CASSFPGDSEAFF.